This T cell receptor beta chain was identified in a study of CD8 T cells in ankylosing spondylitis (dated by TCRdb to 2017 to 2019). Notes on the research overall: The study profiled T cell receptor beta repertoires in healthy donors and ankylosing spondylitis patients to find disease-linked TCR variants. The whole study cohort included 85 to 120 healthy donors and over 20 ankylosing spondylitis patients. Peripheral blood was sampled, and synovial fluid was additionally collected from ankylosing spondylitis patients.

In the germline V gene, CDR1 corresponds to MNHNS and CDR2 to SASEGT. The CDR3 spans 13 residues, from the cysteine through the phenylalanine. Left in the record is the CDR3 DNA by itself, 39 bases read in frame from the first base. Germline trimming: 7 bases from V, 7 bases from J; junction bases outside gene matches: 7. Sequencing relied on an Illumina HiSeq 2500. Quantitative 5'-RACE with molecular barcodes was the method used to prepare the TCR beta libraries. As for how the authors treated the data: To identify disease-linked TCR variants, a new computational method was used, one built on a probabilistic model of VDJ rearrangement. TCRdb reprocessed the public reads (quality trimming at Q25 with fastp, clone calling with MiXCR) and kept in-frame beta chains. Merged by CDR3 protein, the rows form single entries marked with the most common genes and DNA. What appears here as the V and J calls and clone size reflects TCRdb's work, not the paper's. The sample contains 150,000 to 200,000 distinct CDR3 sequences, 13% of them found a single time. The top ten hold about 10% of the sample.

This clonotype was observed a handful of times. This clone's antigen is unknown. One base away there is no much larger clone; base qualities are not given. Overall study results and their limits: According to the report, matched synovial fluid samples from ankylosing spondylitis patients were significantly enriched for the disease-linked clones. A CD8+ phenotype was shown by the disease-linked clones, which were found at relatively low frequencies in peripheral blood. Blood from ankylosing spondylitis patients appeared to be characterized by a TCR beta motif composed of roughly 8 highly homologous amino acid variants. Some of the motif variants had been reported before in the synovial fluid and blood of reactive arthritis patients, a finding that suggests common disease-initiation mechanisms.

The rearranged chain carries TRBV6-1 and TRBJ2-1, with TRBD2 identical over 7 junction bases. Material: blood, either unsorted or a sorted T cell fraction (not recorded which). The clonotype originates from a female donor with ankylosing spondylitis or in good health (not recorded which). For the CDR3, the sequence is CASIRDGGNEQFF. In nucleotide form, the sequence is TGTGCCAGCATCAGGGACGGGGGGAATGAGCAGTTCTTC.